This T cell receptor beta chain was retrieved from a study of blood T cells in healthy people across ages. This clonotype was counted once. Its antigen remains unknown. The junction and the germline gene differ at one end; a read error may be behind it. Looked up from germline, CDR1 is KGHDR and CDR2 is SFDVKD. The CDR3 totals 15 residues. A second roughly 6 to 11 cycle PCR used barcoded and J-beta primers. TCRdb independently ran MiXCR on the 5' RACE reads; one entry per CDR3 protein. The sample consists of over 1,500,000 distinct CDR3 sequences, 49% of them appearing once. Findings and caveats of the study: A strong correlation was found between TCR beta diversity and the percentage of naive T cells.

The chain links TRBV24-1 to TRBJ1-4; D perhaps matches TRBD1 (5 bases). The sequencing sample was made of blood. This sequence originates from a woman aged 40 to 50 in good health. The CDR3 DNA reads as TGTACCACCAGCGCCGCTGGGGGAATTCGGGAAAAACTGTTTTTT. It is translated as CTTSAAGGIREKLFF.